These 30 T cell receptor beta chains originate from one sample sequenced in a study of blood T cells in healthy people across ages. Primed by a sample-barcoded 5' primer and a J-beta primer mix, a second PCR proceeded for 7 to 11 cycles. From the 5' RACE reads, TCRdb called clonotypes with MiXCR, one entry per CDR3 protein. The data contain around 320,000 distinct CDR3 sequences, 25% to 30% of them singletons. Sequenced sample: blood. The receptors shown here come from a woman in her 70s in good health.

This clonotype was recorded a few times. The chain joins TRBV29-1 to TRBJ2-5, with TRBD1 identical over 9 bases. The tail of the sequence fits TRBJ2-7 better, so the J call may be wrong. CDR1 and CDR2 from the germline V gene are SQVTM and ANQGSEA. There are 13 residues in the CDR3. CDR3 DNA sequence: TGCAGCGCCCTGGACAGGGGAAGTTACGAGCAGTACTTC. The encoded protein is CSALDRGSYEQYF.

There are a few counts of this clonotype. One junction end disagrees with the germline gene, perhaps due to a read error. V gene TRBV12-5 combines with J gene TRBJ2-2; weak D call: TRBD1 (6 bases). The CDR3 is made up of 17 amino acids. The germline V gene encodes CDR1 LGHNT and CDR2 FRNRAP. The CDR3 DNA reads as TGTGCTAATGGTTTGGACAGAAGGGACCGATTTACTGGGGAGCTGTTTTTT. Residues: CANGLDRRDRFTGELFF.

This clonotype was observed a handful of times. V usage is TRBV7-9 and J usage is TRBJ2-5; D uncertain. Trimming stripped 2 bases from V and 4 bases from J, with 5 bases between. Germline-derived CDR1 and CDR2 are SEHNR and FQNEAQ (reference sequence). The length of the CDR3 is 12 residues. The chain's CDR3 is CASSLSVETQYF. DNA of the CDR3: TGTGCCAGCAGCTTATCTGTAGAGACCCAGTACTTC. The variable domain in full, with the rest retrieved from reference TRBV7-9 and TRBJ2-5, is DTGVSQNPRHKITKRGQNVTFRCDPISEHNRLYWYRQTLGQGPEFLTYFQNEAQLEKSRLLSDRFSAERPKGSFSTLEIQRTEQGDSAMYLCASSLSVETQYFGPGTRLLVL.

The chain has TRBV3-1 and TRBJ1-4; D gene ambiguous. The CDR3 length is 13 residues. Trimming shortened V by 8 bases and J by 5 bases, and 12 bases separated the two germline ends. Germline-derived CDR1 and CDR2 are LGHDT and YNNKEL (reference sequence). CDR3 DNA sequence: TGTGCCAGCCAGGCAGGTACGAATGAAAAACTGTTTTTT. Residues: CASQAGTNEKLFF.

This rearrangement joins TRBV4-1 to TRBJ1-4, with 7 positions matching TRBD1. The CDR3 consists of 16 residues. V gave up 0 bases and J gave up 8 bases; unmatched junction bases: 9. In germline, CDR1 is MGHRA, CDR2 YSYEKL. CDR3 nucleotide sequence: TGCGCCAGCAGCCAAGATAAAGGGGGCAAGGGGGAAAAACTGTTTTTT. Translated: CASSQDKGGKGEKLFF.

With regard to this clonotype: Mismatch with germline at one junction end may stem from a read error. The CDR3 nucleotides read TGCACCAGCAGCCAAGAGGTGATAGGCAGGGGCAATGAGCAGTTCTTC. This translates into CTSSQEVIGRGNEQFF. The chain carries TRBV4-1 and TRBJ2-1, with a possible D match to TRBD1 (6 bases). This CDR3 has 16 amino acids. The germline V gene has CDR1 MGHRA and CDR2 YSYEKL.

The J gene is TRBJ2-5, the V gene TRBV27; D gene uncertain. This CDR3 contains 13 residues. CDR1 MNHEY and CDR2 SMNVEV come from the germline V gene (reference sequence). Trimming stripped 2 bases from V and 5 bases from J, with 9 bases between. CDR3 sequence (DNA): TGTGCCAGCAGTTTAGGCGGTCCCGAGACCCAGTACTTC. It specifies CASSLGGPETQYF.

This clonotype was picked up a small number of times. The chain has TRBV5-1 and TRBJ2-1; 7 bases line up with TRBD2. The length of the CDR3 is 14 residues. Germline V gives CDR1 SGHRS, CDR2 YFSETQ. J lost 3 bases, V lost 2 bases, and 2 bases had no gene match. The CDR3 nucleotides read TGCGCCAGCAGCTTCGGGACTATCTACAATGAGCAGTTCTTC. It specifies CASSFGTIYNEQFF.

At least ten counts were recorded for this clonotype. J is TRBJ2-5 and V is TRBV7-2; D perhaps matches TRBD2 (6 bases). This CDR3 has 14 amino acids. Trimming removed 1 base from V and 7 bases from J, with 13 bases in between. In germline, CDR1 is SGHTA, CDR2 FQGNSA. The CDR3 protein is CASSLGTNLVTQYF. The CDR3 nucleotides are TGTGCCAGCAGCTTAGGGACTAATCTGGTGACCCAGTACTTC.

The CDR3 spells CASRLAGGTYEQYF. CDR3 bases: TGTGCCAGCCGACTAGCGGGAGGTACCTACGAGCAGTACTTC. V usage is TRBV27 and J usage is TRBJ2-7; 13 bases map to TRBD2. The germline V gene has CDR1 MNHEY and CDR2 SMNVEV (reference sequence). V dropped 8 bases and J dropped 2; count of bases not matched to a gene: 3. CDR3 length equals 14 residues.

This clonotype was seen many times. This sequence joins TRBV7-2 and TRBJ2-5; D possibly uses TRBD1 or TRBD2 (5 bases each). Deletions cut 5 bases from V and 3 bases from J, with 16 bases between. Germline-derived CDR1 and CDR2 are SGHTA and FQGNSA. The CDR3 covers 15 residues. In DNA form, the CDR3 reads TGTGCCAGCAGCCCAGGGAGCGGCCGTGAAGAGACCCAGTACTTC. Translating gives CASSPGSGREETQYF.

The genes are TRBV20-1 and TRBJ1-1, with D unclear. CDR3 length: 14 amino acids. V was cut by 0 bases and J by 1 base, with 9 bases left in between. Germline assignment: CDR1 DFQATT and CDR2 SNEGSKA (reference sequence). Here the CDR3 DNA reads TGCAGTGCTAGAGAGCGGCGGGCGAACACTGAAGCTTTCTTT. It specifies CSARERRANTEAFF.

The chain employs TRBV20-1 and TRBJ2-3, with TRBD2 identical over 8 bases. Losses at the gene ends were 6 bases for V and 5 bases for J; bases not matched to a gene: 19. CDR1 and CDR2 (germline): DFQATT, SNEGSKA (reference sequence). The CDR3 is 17 residues long. DNA of the CDR3: TGCAGTGCCCATCCTAGGGCGGGAGGTAGGAGGGGAGATACGCAGTATTTT. As protein: CSAHPRAGGRRGDTQYF.

V is TRBV28 and J is TRBJ2-5, with TRBD1 matching 8 bases. The J call may be incorrect, as the DNA end agrees better with TRBJ2-7. The length of the CDR3 is 15 residues. Germline assignment: CDR1 MDHEN and CDR2 SYDVKM. The CDR3 coding sequence is TGTGCCAGCAGACGTGACAGGGGAAGTACCTACGAGCAGTACTTC. Translated, it gives CASRRDRGSTYEQYF.

The rearrangement joins TRBV7-8 to TRBJ2-5; the match to TRBD2 covers 9 bases. V shed 8 bases, J shed 2 bases, and the junction held 6 bases outside the gene matches. Germline-derived CDR1 and CDR2 are SGHVS and FQNEAQ. The CDR3 runs to 14 residues. The CDR3 DNA sequence: TGTGCCAGCGAGGCTAGCGGGATTCAAGAGACCCAGTACTTC. Translating gives CASEASGIQETQYF.

For this clonotype: The junction departs from germline at one end; a sequencing error may be responsible. The V and J genes are TRBV12-3 or TRBV12-4 and TRBJ2-3; D unclear. This CDR3 is 15 amino acids long. For the CDR3, the DNA is TGTGCCAGCAGTCATACCCGGGCAAGTGCAGATATGCAGTATTTT. Translating gives CASSHTRASADMQYF.

This clonotype has only a few counts. The rearrangement joins TRBV19 to TRBJ2-1; the match to TRBD2 covers 12 bases. The CDR3 loop spans 19 amino acids. V lost 5 bases to trimming and J lost 3 bases; unmatched junction nucleotides: 14. Looked up from germline, CDR1 is LNHDA and CDR2 is SQIVND (reference sequence). CDR3 loop: CASSRLAGAQGWGYNEQFF. The CDR3 nucleotides are TGTGCCAGTAGTCGACTAGCGGGGGCCCAGGGGTGGGGCTACAATGAGCAGTTCTTC.

This clonotype was counted between two and nine times. A junction end diverges from the germline sequence, so it may reflect a read error. The rearrangement links TRBV5-1 to TRBJ2-7, with 9 bases aligning to TRBD2. This CDR3 has 15 residues. Germline values: CDR1 SGHRS, CDR2 YFSETQ. The CDR3 spells CASSLNSGSSYGQYF. The CDR3 DNA sequence: TGCGCCAGCAGCCTAAATAGCGGGAGCTCCTACGGGCAGTACTTC.

This clonotype turned up a few times. The V call is TRBV7-2, the J call TRBJ2-1; TRBD2 might be the D (5 bases). Germline CDR1 reads SGHTA; CDR2 reads FQGNSA. V lost 2 bases, J lost 6 bases, and 14 bases lay in between. The CDR3 extends over 15 amino acids. The CDR3 spells CASSLREIGVNEQFF. CDR3 nucleotide sequence: TGTGCCAGCAGCTTACGGGAAATCGGAGTCAATGAGCAGTTCTTC.

The chain links TRBV7-2 to TRBJ2-5; 8 positions match TRBD2. The germline gives CDR1 SGHTA, CDR2 FQGNSA. The V and J ends lost 1 base and 5 bases, in that order; junction bases with no gene match: 15. The CDR3 extends over 18 amino acids. CDR3 in DNA: TGTGCCAGCAGCTTAGGATGGGGGGACGGGAGGGCCAGTGAGACCCAGTACTTC. This translates into CASSLGWGDGRASETQYF.

V and J are TRBV20-1 and TRBJ2-3; 8 bases align to TRBD2. The CDR3 contains 16 residues. Looked up from germline, CDR1 is DFQATT and CDR2 is SNEGSKA (reference sequence). Unmatched junction bases numbered 16, after V lost 6 bases and J lost 5 bases. CDR3 residues: CSAQRFKAGVVDTQYF. For the CDR3, the DNA is TGCAGTGCGCAGAGGTTCAAAGCGGGAGTGGTAGATACGCAGTATTTT.

The chain is built from TRBV6-1 and TRBJ2-2; a possible D gene is TRBD2 (6 bases). CDR3 length: 13 residues. Germline V gene lookup returns CDR1 MNHNS and CDR2 SASEGT. Trimming shortened V by 6 bases and J by 10 bases, and 15 bases separated the two germline ends. The CDR3 nucleotides read TGTGCCAGCAGCGGGAGAGTGGGCTTGGAGCTGTTTTTT. Its protein product is CASSGRVGLELFF.

The chain has TRBV4-3 and TRBJ2-1; D might be TRBD1 or TRBD2, each matching 5 bases. CDR1 and CDR2 (germline): LGHNA, YSLEER. The V end was cut by 4 bases, the J end by 1 base, with 14 bases between. This CDR3 has 16 residues. This CDR3 reads CASSPGAASSYNEQFF. DNA of the CDR3: TGCGCCAGCAGCCCCGGGGCGGCCTCTTCCTACAATGAGCAGTTCTTC.

The chain joins TRBV12-5 to TRBJ1-3; D ambiguous. Germline loops: CDR1 LGHNT, CDR2 FRNRAP. V lost 3 bases and J 3 bases, leaving 6 bases between the germline ends. The CDR3 covers 13 residues. The CDR3 is CASGLGSGNTIYF. In DNA form, the CDR3 reads TGTGCTAGTGGTTTAGGTAGTGGAAACACCATATATTTT.

This clonotype has at least ten counts. This sequence joins TRBV3-1 and TRBJ1-4; no reliable D call. The CDR3 is made up of 14 amino acids. V gave up 4 bases and J gave up 5 bases, with 11 bases separating them. CDR1 is LGHDT, CDR2 YNNKEL, per germline (reference sequence). CDR3 loop: CASSRPGRNEKLFF. In nucleotides, the CDR3 is TGTGCCAGCAGCCGGCCGGGCCGAAATGAAAAACTGTTTTTT.

The CDR3 nucleotides are TGTGCCACCAGGGACAGACCTAATCAGCCCCAGCATTTT. Protein product: CATRDRPNQPQHF. This rearrangement joins TRBV6-1 to TRBJ1-5; 7 bases match TRBD1. The J segment lost 4 bases and the V segment lost 10 bases, leaving 7 bases of the junction unmatched. CDR3 length: 13 residues. Germline loops: CDR1 MNHNS, CDR2 SASEGT.

The chain uses TRBV5-1 and TRBJ1-1; no definite D call. Germline V gene lookup returns CDR1 SGHRS and CDR2 YFSETQ. The V and J ends lost 1 base and 1 base respectively, with 11 bases between them. The CDR3 contains 15 residues. CDR3 nucleotides: TGCGCCAGCAGCTTGTATGGAACCGAGAACACTGAAGCTTTCTTT. It yields the protein CASSLYGTENTEAFF.

The chain employs TRBV20-1 and TRBJ2-3, with TRBD2 matching 7 bases. V lost 3 bases to trimming and J lost 3 bases; unmatched junction nucleotides: 3. The CDR3 extends over 13 amino acids. CDR1 and CDR2 (germline): DFQATT, SNEGSKA (reference sequence). CDR3 region: CSASGEGTDTQYF. Here the CDR3 DNA reads TGCAGTGCTAGTGGGGAGGGGACAGATACGCAGTATTTT.

V gene TRBV7-9 combines with J gene TRBJ2-7; TRBD2 is a possible D gene (5 bases). CDR3 length: 14 amino acids. Germline lookup yields CDR1 SEHNR and CDR2 FQNEAQ (reference sequence). Between the trimmed V and J ends, which lost 5 bases and 6 bases, there was a span of 17 bases. The DNA for the CDR3 is TGTGCCAGCAGCCCGGGTCAGGTAGCGCCCGAGCAGTACTTC. Its translation is CASSPGQVAPEQYF.

This clonotype was found once. This rearrangement joins TRBV29-1 to TRBJ2-3; 8 nucleotides align to TRBD2. Trimming removed 8 bases from V and 4 bases from J; junction bases left unmatched: 11. The germline V gene has CDR1 SQVTM and CDR2 ANQGSEA. The CDR3 spans 14 residues. CDR3 in amino acids: CSFLNSGTADTQYF. CDR3 nucleotides: TGCAGCTTCCTTAATAGCGGGACCGCAGATACGCAGTATTTT.